This T cell receptor beta chain emerged from a study of shared clonotypes between healthy human individuals. The assay used deep level. The protocol was immunoSEQ multiplex PCR, while the TCRdb copy is restricted to in-frame clones and leaves out a portion. The sample holds hundreds of thousands of clones, 95% to 98% seen once. General study points: For sorted subsets, rarefaction showed incomplete sequencing despite large depth. Naive subsets generally had larger estimated richness than memory subsets.

Naive CD8 isolation took CD45RO-negative cells positively selected for CCR7 and excluded terminally differentiated effector memory CD45RA+ cells. Healthy HIV-negative adults with no recent acute infections or vaccinations were recruited as donors. On this clone itself: Antigen specificity is unknown.

This TCR was recovered from a man younger than 40 in good health. Sequencing was done on a sample of naive CD8+ T cells sorted from blood.

CDR3 region: CASSRWGATSTDTQYF. For the CDR3, the DNA is TGTGCCAGCAGCCGTTGGGGCGCTACTAGCACAGATACGCAGTATTTT. The chain is built from TRBV11-2 and TRBJ2-3; D might be TRBD1 (5 bases). The CDR3 runs to 16 residues. The V end lost 5 bases, the J end lost 0 bases, and 15 bases lay between the germline ends. Germline values: CDR1 SGHAT, CDR2 FQNNGV.